This TCR beta chain is drawn from a study of cytomegalovirus exposure and HLA in healthy donors (dated by TCRdb to about 2017). About the study as a whole: An earlier analysis of several hundred of the donors reported over 250 Gb of sequence data and 117 million unique TCR beta sequences obtained from about 180 million T cells. Rather than drawing on any new phenotypic data, the later analysis identified candidate immune exposures from TCR beta sequences and the way those sequences occurred across donors. To decide whether each TCR beta V gene segment behaved as functional or pseudogenic, an earlier analysis of some 600 of the donors relied on high-throughput TCR beta sequencing. In a later analysis, previously published TCR beta repertoires from several hundred donors were re-analyzed and high-resolution HLA genotyping was added so that TCR occurrence patterns could be studied. HLA typing covered class I and class II loci at four-digit resolution. Four or five DR-DQ haplotypes were handled as single units for association and clustering, since linkage in the cohort was strong. The study profiled the T cell repertoires of hundreds of subjects by immunosequencing and related them to cytomegalovirus serostatus. The number of donors typed differed by locus, with about 629-630 for A, B, C, DRB1 and DQB1, approximately 500 for DQA1, about 610 for DPA1, and some 450 for DPB1. Donor age, sex, ethnicity and CMV serostatus were compiled together with the repertoire data. Besides the first cohort of roughly 640 subjects, a separate validation cohort made up of 90 to 150 different subjects was used. The study was designed to test whether signatures of past pathogen exposure could be identified by cataloging public T cell receptors. To predict cytomegalovirus infection status, the study brought together high-throughput TCR immunosequencing, statistical association of individual TCRs with disease status, and machine learning. About 300 gigabases of sequencing data and roughly 81 million unique TCR sequences made up an early release that covered approximately 700 HLA-typed donors. A later genetic analysis used genome-wide SNP genotypes for about 55% of the 666 donors, treating that subset as a discovery cohort. The genetic ancestry cluster associated with self-reported Caucasian donors included approximately 85% of the 398 genotyped donors. Every discovery cohort repertoire had been produced on one sequencing platform. Among a few hundred genotyped donors of the cohort, an average of around 240,000 unique TCR beta nucleotide sequences were sequenced per donor, roughly 18% of them non-productive.

Libraries were prepared through the immunoSEQ multiplex PCR assay. For the multiplex PCR, a mixture combining 60 forward primers for TCR Vbeta segments and 13 reverse primers for TCR Jbeta segments was used. A multiplex PCR assay on genomic DNA amplified the CDR3 region of rearranged TCR beta genes. Amplified TCR beta libraries were sequenced as 87-base-pair reads on the Illumina HiSeq System. Regarding the original processing steps: In a later analysis, about 80 million unique TCR beta chains were counted across the roughly 610 repertoires, and roughly 11 million of these chains were shared by at least two donors. Raw reads were error-corrected and collapsed into unique sequences by a nearest-neighbor algorithm in which closely related sequences were merged to remove PCR and sequencing errors. CDR3 sequences were aligned to IMGT reference sequences to assign V, D and J gene segments. For a sequence to be retained, at least a six-nucleotide match to both a V gene segment and a J gene segment was required. A rearrangement was called productive if the CDR3 had no stop codons and remained in frame with V and J, and every other rearrangement was called non-productive. CDR3 was defined according to IMGT convention as the region running from the second conserved V-encoded cysteine to the conserved J-encoded phenylalanine. The earlier analysis of around 640 of the donors excluded sequences that lacked an unambiguous match to a single V gene segment. In an earlier analysis of roughly 500 of the donors, V segments were called functional above 56.7% productive rearrangements and were called segregating when the between-donor standard deviation exceeded 5%. To diagnose cytomegalovirus status from the catalog of TCR beta chain sequences, a statistical classification framework was built. In a later analysis, TCR nucleotide sequences were compared against IMGT/GENE-DB human TR gene sequences so that V and J genes could be assigned. Using the TCRdist pipeline, a later analysis assigned CDR3 sequences along with most-parsimonious VDJ recombination scenarios. A later analysis defined each TCR beta chain by its CDR3 amino acid sequence plus V-gene family, and excluded reads lacking a unique V-gene family. In a later analysis, a few hundred highly shared, low-generation-probability nucleotide sequences were removed to address suspected cross-contamination and a sequencing artifact. A later analysis calculated a clonal expansion index for each public chain from normalized within-repertoire ranks of inferred template counts. In a later analysis, generation probabilities were computed with a VDJ recombination model fitted to out-of-frame rearrangements, and the resulting probabilities were checked against IGoR. In a later analysis, TCR-TCR, TCR-HLA and TCR-CMV co-occurrence was scored with hypergeometric tests, and a repertoire-size bias correction was applied to TCR pairs. In a later analysis, false discovery rates were estimated by permuting HLA or CMV assignments 20 times. In a later analysis, co-occurring TCRs were grouped with DBSCAN, and TCRdist sequence similarity was added when clustering was performed within HLA-allele-positive subsets. Co-occurrence clustering excluded repertoires with fewer than 30,000 or more than 120,000 public chains, plus five with anomalous nucleotide sharing. TCRdb took over this immuneACCESS table, retaining in-frame rearrangements with V and J assigned. Such tables are incomplete; in checked studies, under half of the missing clones stem from an unresolved V gene, and the remainder is unexplained. The V and J calls and clone size are taken from that table; D and trimming were inferred from the DNA. The sample has some 90,000 clones on record, 81% of them singletons. Approximately 4% of the sample comes from the top ten.

V lost 3 bases and J lost 3 bases, and the count of bases not matched to a germline gene is 5. CDR1 and CDR2, looked up from the germline V gene, are KGHSH and LQKENI. The CDR3 runs 15 amino acids, cysteine and phenylalanine included. This entry keeps only the CDR3 DNA: 45 bases, framed from base 1. General study outcomes and caveats: According to a later genetic analysis, donors in an Asian-associated ancestry cluster had fewer N-insertions in productive TCRs than the roughly 700-donor mean. While some public TCRs were present in many individuals, most TCR sequences turned up only very rarely across donors. Sequencing depth was assumed to be roughly uniform across donors in the presence/absence analyses, though that assumption may not hold. A total of 150 to 200 TCR beta chains were listed by the study as associated with cytomegalovirus. A group of highly shared sequence variants was considered likely to be a technical artifact of the sequencing pipeline. In a later analysis, HLA-associated TCR beta chains showed more clonal expansion and lower generation probabilities than non-associated chains that were equally common. Cytomegalovirus status was reported to be diagnosed by the classifier with high specificity and sensitivity in both the original and validation cohorts. According to a later analysis, most CMV-associated TCR beta chains appeared to be HLA-restricted, and the HLA associations seemed to be driven largely by CMV exposure. The cohort was sequenced for TCR beta chains only, and without alpha or paired-chain data the features that could be detected were limited. A later analysis reported that several top co-occurrence clusters appeared linked to parvovirus B19, influenza, CMV and Epstein-Barr virus. Some IMGT-functional V segments, including TRBV6-2 and TRBV6-3, could not be distinguished by the 87-base-pair reads and were therefore excluded. V-gene and J-gene trimming of TCR beta chains was associated with a missense DCLRE1C variant in a later genetic analysis, and the association was replicated in an independent cohort. Linkage disequilibrium might explain the correlated functional status among segregating V segments, but an unknown experimental factor could not be excluded. HLA typing was unavailable for some donors at each locus, so association tests used only the typed subset. The earlier analysis of 587 of the donors excluded 15 to 20 rarely observed V segments, including chromosome 9 orphons, because counts were too low. The authors suggested that the approach could potentially be extended to other disease states and immunological phenotypes. Specific HLA alleles were associated with roughly 16,000 TCR beta sequences at a false discovery rate of 0.05 in a later analysis. The only immune exposure information available for the cohort was CMV serostatus. A further reported finding was that TCR beta sequences accurately predicted the HLA-A and HLA-B alleles for most subjects in the first cohort. According to a later analysis, TCR association rates differed among HLA loci, with DRB1 alleles showing the most associated TCRs and HLA-C alleles showing the fewest. Assigning TCR associations to individual alleles was difficult when HLA alleles, especially DR and DQ, strongly co-occurred. A few of the identified cytomegalovirus-associated TCR beta chains were confirmed in vitro to be specific for cytomegalovirus antigens. In an earlier analysis of 587 of the donors, most TCR beta V segments were observed in productive rearrangements about 87% or about 30% of the time, broadly matching IMGT annotations.

The cohort was made up of hundreds of healthy bone marrow donors. At the time of sampling, every cohort member was nominally healthy, though immune exposures that went unrecorded were likely present. The donor was CMV seropositive and was included in the group of approximately 310 seropositive cohort members. Each donor provided a peripheral blood sample, and peripheral blood mononuclear cells were used for TCR beta sequencing. Genomic DNA extraction from the blood cell samples was performed with the Qiagen DNeasy Blood Extraction Kit. As to this clone: It lacks a known antigen. Per-base qualities were not stored, and no clone one base away is much larger.

This TCR was recovered from a woman in her 70s in good health and CMV-seropositive. Input material: PBMCs. The receptor chain draws on TRBV18 and TRBJ1-5; 7 central nucleotides agree with TRBD1. In nucleotide form, the sequence is TGTGCCAGCTCACCTACAGGGGTCCCCAATCAGCCCCAGCATTTT. Its protein product is CASSPTGVPNQPQHF.